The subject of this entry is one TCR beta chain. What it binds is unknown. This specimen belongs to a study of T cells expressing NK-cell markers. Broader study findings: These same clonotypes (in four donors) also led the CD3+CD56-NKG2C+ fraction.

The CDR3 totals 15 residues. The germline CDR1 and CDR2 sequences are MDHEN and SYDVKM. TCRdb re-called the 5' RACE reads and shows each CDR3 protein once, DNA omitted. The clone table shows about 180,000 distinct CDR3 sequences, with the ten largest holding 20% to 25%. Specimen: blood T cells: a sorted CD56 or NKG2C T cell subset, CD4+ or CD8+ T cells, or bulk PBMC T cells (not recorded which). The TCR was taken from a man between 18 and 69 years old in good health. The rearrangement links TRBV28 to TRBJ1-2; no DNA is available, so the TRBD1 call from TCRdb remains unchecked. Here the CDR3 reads CASSLNRGLIYGYTF.